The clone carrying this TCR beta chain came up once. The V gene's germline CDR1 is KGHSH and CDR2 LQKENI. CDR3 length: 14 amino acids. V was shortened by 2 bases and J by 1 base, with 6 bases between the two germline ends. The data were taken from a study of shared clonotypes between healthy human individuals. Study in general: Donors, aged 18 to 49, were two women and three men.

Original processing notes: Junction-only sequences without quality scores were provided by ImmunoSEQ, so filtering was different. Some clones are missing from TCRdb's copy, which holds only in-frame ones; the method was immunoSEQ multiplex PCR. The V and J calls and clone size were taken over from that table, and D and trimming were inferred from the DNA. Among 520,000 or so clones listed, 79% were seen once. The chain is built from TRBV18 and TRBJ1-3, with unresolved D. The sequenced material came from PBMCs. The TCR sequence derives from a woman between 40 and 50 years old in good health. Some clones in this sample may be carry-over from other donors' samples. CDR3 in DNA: TGTGCCAGCTCACCAGCGGATTCTGGAAACACCATATATTTT. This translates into CASSPADSGNTIYF.